Listed here are 4 T cell receptor beta chains from one sample, sequenced in a study of T cell responses to AZD1222 COVID-19 vaccine. The protocol was immunoSEQ multiplex PCR, while the TCRdb copy is restricted to in-frame clones and leaves out a portion. The table records around 120,000 clones, approximately 90% of them present only once. The sequences come from peripheral blood, collected on day 0 of AZD1222 vaccination. Receptor source: an adult in good health.

The chain couples TRBV5-1 to TRBJ2-1; D remains unclear. Trimming pared 4 bases from V and 0 bases from J, leaving 8 bases between. Germline V lookup: CDR1 SGHRS, CDR2 YFSETQ. This CDR3 comprises 14 residues. The CDR3: CASSPTSSYNEQFF. In DNA form, the CDR3 reads TGCGCCAGCAGCCCTACATCCTCCTACAATGAGCAGTTCTTC.

The chain joins TRBV28 to TRBJ2-1; D is ambiguous. Germline lookup yields CDR1 MDHEN and CDR2 SYDVKM. The CDR3 has 17 amino acids. V was cut by 4 bases and J by 3 bases, with 19 bases left in between. CDR3 in DNA: TGTGCCAGCAGTTCCCGAGTATTGGGGTATCGCTACAATGAGCAGTTCTTC. Amino acids: CASSSRVLGYRYNEQFF.

The chain recombines TRBV18 with TRBJ1-2; the D gene is possibly TRBD1 (5 bases). V lost 2 bases, J lost 6 bases, and 13 bases lay in between. This CDR3 comprises 14 residues. Per germline, CDR1 KGHSH and CDR2 LQKENI. Here the CDR3 reads CASSPGRAEDGYTF. DNA for the CDR3: TGTGCCAGCTCACCAGGCAGGGCGGAGGATGGCTACACCTTC.

The chain has TRBV28 and TRBJ1-5; D gene unclear. The CDR3 covers 14 residues. The germline gives CDR1 MDHEN, CDR2 SYDVKM. V was trimmed by 3 bases and J by 2 bases, leaving 8 bases between them. Written as DNA, the CDR3 is TGTGCCAGCAGTTTCAACTGGGGCAATCAGCCCCAGCATTTT. Protein product: CASSFNWGNQPQHF.